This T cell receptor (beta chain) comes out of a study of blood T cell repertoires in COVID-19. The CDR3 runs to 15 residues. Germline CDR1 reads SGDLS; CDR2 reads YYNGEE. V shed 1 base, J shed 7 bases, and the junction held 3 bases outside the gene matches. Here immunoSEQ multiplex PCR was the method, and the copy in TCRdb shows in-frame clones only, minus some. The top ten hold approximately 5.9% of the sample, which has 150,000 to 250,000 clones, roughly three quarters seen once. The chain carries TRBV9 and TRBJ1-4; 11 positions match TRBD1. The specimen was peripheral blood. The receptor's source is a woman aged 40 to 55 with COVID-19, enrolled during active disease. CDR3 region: CASSVMGQGVEKLFF. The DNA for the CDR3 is TGTGCCAGCAGCGTAATGGGACAGGGGGTTGAAAAACTGTTTTTT.